This TCR beta chain was sequenced during a study of control samples from healthy donors and cancer patients. Sequencing was performed with immunoSEQ multiplex PCR; in TCRdb, only in-frame clones are kept and a portion is missing. The data hold around 90,000 clones, with 85% observed a single time. The CDR3 length is 14 residues. From germline, CDR1 is SQVTM and CDR2 ANQGSEA. Trimming stripped 4 bases from V and 0 bases from J, with 7 bases between. The J gene is TRBJ2-6, the V gene TRBV29-1; D not certain. Sequenced sample: blood. This TCR came from a man aged 25 to 40 in good health. The CDR3, as DNA: TGCAGCGTTGCCGAGTTCTCTGGGGCCAACGTCCTGACTTTC. Translation gives CSVAEFSGANVLTF.